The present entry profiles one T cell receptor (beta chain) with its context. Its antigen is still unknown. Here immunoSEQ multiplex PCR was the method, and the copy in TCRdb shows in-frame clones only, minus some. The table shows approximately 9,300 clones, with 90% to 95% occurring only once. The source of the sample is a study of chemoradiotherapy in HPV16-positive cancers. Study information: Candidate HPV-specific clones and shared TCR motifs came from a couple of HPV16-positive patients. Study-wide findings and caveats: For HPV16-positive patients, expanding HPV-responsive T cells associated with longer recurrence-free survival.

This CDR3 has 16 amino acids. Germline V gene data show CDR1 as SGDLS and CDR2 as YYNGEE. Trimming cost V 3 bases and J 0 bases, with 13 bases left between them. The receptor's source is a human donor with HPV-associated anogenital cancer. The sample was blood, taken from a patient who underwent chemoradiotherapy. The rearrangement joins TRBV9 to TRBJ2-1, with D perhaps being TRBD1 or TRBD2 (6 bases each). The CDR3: CASSAGGGSSYNEQFF. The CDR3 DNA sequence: TGTGCCAGCAGCGCCGGAGGGGGGAGCTCCTACAATGAGCAGTTCTTC.